The entry that follows covers one T cell receptor beta chain sequence. In the authors' methods: Counts of nucleated cells, estimated from reference gene primer amplification, were obtained. The table came from immunoSEQ multiplex PCR; TCRdb's copy has only in-frame clones and leaves some out. The V and J calls and clone size were taken over from that table, and D and trimming were inferred from the DNA. The top ten clones hold around 4.5% of a sample with around 340,000 clones, 65% to 90% of them seen once. CDR1 is SGDLS and CDR2 is YYNGEE in the germline V gene. The ends lost 1 base at V and 0 bases at J; junction bases unmatched: 13. CDR3 size: 19 residues. Recruits, aged roughly 18 to 95 years, lived in under 25 US areas. The entry originates in a study of blood T cell repertoires in COVID-19. On the study more broadly: Researchers got acute and convalescent COVID-19 samples from the United States, Italy and Spain. The analysed material was cDNA or gDNA that came from T cells, B-cell-depleted T cells, or PBMCs.

This sequence joins TRBV9 and TRBJ2-1; 7 positions agree with TRBD2. Sequencing used PBMCs or T cells enriched from blood (not recorded which). This clonotype was obtained from a woman between 35 and 50 years old with acute COVID-19. CDR3 in DNA: TGTGCCAGCAGCGTACGTGGCTTTAGTGGGGGGGGCTCCTACAATGAGCAGTTCTTC. Translated: CASSVRGFSGGGSYNEQFF.